The next 2 T cell receptor beta chains were all read from a single sample in a study of blood T cell repertoires in COVID-19. Clones were read by immunoSEQ multiplex PCR, and TCRdb kept only the in-frame ones, dropping some. The table records 120,000 to 150,000 clones, about 88% of them present only once. The source material was peripheral blood. The origin of the receptors is a human donor with COVID-19, enrolled during active disease. The donor label of this sample is uncertain.

The chain couples TRBV18 to TRBJ1-2; D not resolved. This CDR3 is built from 15 residues. From germline, CDR1 is KGHSH and CDR2 LQKENI. V was cut by 3 bases and J by 2 bases, with 13 bases left in between. CDR3 nucleotides: TGTGCCAGCTCACCTAGAGGAGGAACCAACTATGGCTACACCTTC. Translation gives CASSPRGGTNYGYTF.

This clone was observed once. The chain has TRBV15 and TRBJ2-7, with D tentatively TRBD1 (5 bases). Trimming removed 0 bases at V and 2 bases at J, with 14 bases between. Germline CDR1 and CDR2: LNHNV and YYDKDF (reference sequence). The CDR3 runs 16 residues. The CDR3 nucleotides are TGTGCCACCAGCAGAGATCGGCTCAGGGTCCCCTACGAGCAGTACTTC. Translating gives CATSRDRLRVPYEQYF. Full variable domain (remainder filled in from reference TRBV15 and TRBJ2-7): DAMVIQNPRYQVTQFGKPVTLSCSQTLNHNVMYWYQQKSSQAPKLLFHYYDKDFNNEADTPDNFQSRRPNTSFCFLDIRSPGLGDTAMYLCATSRDRLRVPYEQYFGPGTRLTVT.